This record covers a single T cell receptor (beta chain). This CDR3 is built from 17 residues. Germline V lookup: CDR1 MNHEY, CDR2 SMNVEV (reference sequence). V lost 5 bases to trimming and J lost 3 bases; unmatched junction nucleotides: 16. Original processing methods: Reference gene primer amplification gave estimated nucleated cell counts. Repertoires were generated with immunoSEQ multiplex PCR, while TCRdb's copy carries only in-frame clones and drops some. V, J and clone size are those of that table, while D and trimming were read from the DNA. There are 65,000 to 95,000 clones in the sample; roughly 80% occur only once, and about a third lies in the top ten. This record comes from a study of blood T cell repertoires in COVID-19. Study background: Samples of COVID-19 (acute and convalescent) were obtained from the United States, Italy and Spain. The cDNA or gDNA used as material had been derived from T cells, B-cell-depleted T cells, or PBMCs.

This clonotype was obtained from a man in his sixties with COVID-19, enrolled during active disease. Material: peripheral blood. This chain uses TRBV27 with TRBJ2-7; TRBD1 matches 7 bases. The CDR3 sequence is CASSPDHGTANNYEQYF. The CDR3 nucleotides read TGTGCCAGCAGTCCCGACCACGGGACAGCTAACAACTACGAGCAGTACTTC.